The clone carrying this T cell receptor beta chain has only one observation. Its target is not known. Germline trimming cut 2 bases from V and 1 base from J; bases unmatched to any gene: 6. Germline loops: CDR1 MDHEN, CDR2 SYDVKM. The CDR3 length is 16 residues. This record belongs to a study of cytomegalovirus exposure and HLA in healthy donors. For the study at large: It was reported in a later analysis that the same platform had been used for the 120 validation repertoires as for the 666 first-cohort repertoires. Points from the study as a whole: Reportedly, diagnosis of cytomegalovirus status by the classifier showed high specificity and sensitivity. In vitro assays verified that three CMV-associated chains recognized CMV antigens specifically.

Clones were read by immunoSEQ multiplex PCR, and TCRdb kept only the in-frame ones, dropping some. The sample has some 150,000 clones, around nine tenths seen once. V and J are TRBV28 and TRBJ1-1, with TRBD1 matching 8 bases. Sequencing was performed on PBMCs. This sequence originates from a woman between 18 and 30 years old in good health and CMV-seropositive. The CDR3 nucleotides are TGTGCCAGCAGTTTAATCAGGGGGCCTAGGAACACTGAAGCTTTCTTT. This codes for CASSLIRGPRNTEAFF.